This T cell receptor beta chain emerged from a study of shared clonotypes between healthy human individuals. As for the study in general: Donor ages ranged 18 to 49 years: a couple of women, a few men.

Sequencing was performed with immunoSEQ multiplex PCR; in TCRdb, only in-frame clones are kept and a portion is missing. The sample contains about 590,000 clones, less than 97% of which appear only once. Findings and limits, study-wide: The small donor group covered limited genetic and exposure diversity. Naive CD4 clonotypes overlapped across a few donors at approximately 4.5%.

About this clone itself: The antigen is unknown.

Naive CD8 cells comprised CD45RO-negative, CCR7-positively selected cells, excluding terminally differentiated effector memory CD45RA+ cells. The junction had 8 bases not matched to a gene; V was cut back by 4 bases and J by 14 bases. Germline CDR1 and CDR2: MNHEY and SVGAGI. The CDR3 is 12 residues long. The receptor's source is a woman aged 30 to 39 in good health. The specimen was naive CD8+ T cells sorted from blood. The rearrangement links TRBV6-5 to TRBJ2-1, with 7 bases fitting TRBD1. CDR3 protein: CASSSEDRLEFF. In nucleotides, the CDR3 is TGTGCCAGCAGTTCGGAGGACAGGCTAGAGTTCTTC.